Listed here is a single T cell receptor (beta chain). This sample was taken from a study of technical replicates of blood from a few donors. Clones were read by immunoSEQ multiplex PCR, and TCRdb kept only the in-frame ones, dropping some. The table records roughly 62,000 clones, roughly nine tenths of them present only once. The V gene lost 1 base and the J gene lost 2 bases, with 3 bases spanning the gap. The CDR3 length is 12 residues. Germline V gives CDR1 MNHNS, CDR2 SASEGT. The TCR comes from a human donor in good health. Some clones in this sample may be carry-over from other donors' samples. Sequencing was performed on PBMCs. The gene calls are TRBV6-1 and TRBJ2-7; D gene ambiguous. CDR3 in amino acids: CASSEDTYEQYF. CDR3 nucleotide sequence: TGTGCCAGCAGTGAAGACACCTACGAGCAGTACTTC.